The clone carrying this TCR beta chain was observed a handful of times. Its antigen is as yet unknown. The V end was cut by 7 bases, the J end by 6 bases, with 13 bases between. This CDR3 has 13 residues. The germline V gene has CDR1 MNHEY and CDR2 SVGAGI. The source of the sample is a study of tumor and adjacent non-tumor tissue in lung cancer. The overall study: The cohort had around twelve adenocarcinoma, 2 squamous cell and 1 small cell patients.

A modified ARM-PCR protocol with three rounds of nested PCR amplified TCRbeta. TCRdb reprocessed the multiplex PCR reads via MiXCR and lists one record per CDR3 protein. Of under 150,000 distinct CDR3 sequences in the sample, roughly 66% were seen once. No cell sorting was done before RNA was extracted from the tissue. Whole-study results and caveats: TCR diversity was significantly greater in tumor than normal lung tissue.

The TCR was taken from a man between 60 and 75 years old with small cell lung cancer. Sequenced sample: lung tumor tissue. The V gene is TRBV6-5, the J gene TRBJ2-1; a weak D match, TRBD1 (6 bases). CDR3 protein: CASKQGIGNEQFF. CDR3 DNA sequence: TGTGCCAGCAAGCAGGGGATAGGCAATGAGCAGTTCTTC.